The 20 T cell receptor beta chains in this list originate from one sample, sequenced in a study of Tregs in tolerant kidney transplant recipients. TCRdb's copy holds only in-frame clones and misses some; the assay was immunoSEQ multiplex PCR. The sample has roughly 46,000 clones, 75% to 95% seen once; the top ten hold about 0.74%. Sequenced input: Tregs from blood. These TCRs come from a human donor in good health.

The V call is TRBV10-3, the J call TRBJ1-6, with D maybe TRBD1 (6 bases). This CDR3 contains 16 residues. CDR1 is ENHRY and CDR2 is SYGVKD in the germline V gene. Trimming cost V 2 bases and J 2 bases, with 10 bases left between them. The CDR3 bases are TGTGCCATCAGTGAGCGAGGGACAACCTATAATTCACCCCTCCACTTT. It specifies CAISERGTTYNSPLHF.

CDR3 nucleotides: TGTGCCAGTAGTGCCCGGGACTTGAGATACAATGAGCAGTTCTTC. Amino acids: CASSARDLRYNEQFF. The chain joins TRBV19 to TRBJ2-1, with a possible D match to TRBD2 (6 bases). Germline values: CDR1 LNHDA, CDR2 SQIVND (reference sequence). The CDR3 runs to 15 residues. The V gene lost 5 bases and the J gene lost 4 bases, with 15 bases spanning the gap.

The chain recombines TRBV4-1 with TRBJ2-5; possible D gene TRBD2, 6 bases. Germline CDR1 MGHRA, CDR2 YSYEKL. The CDR3 is 16 amino acids. V was trimmed by 1 base and J by 1 base, leaving 13 bases between them. Written as DNA, the CDR3 is TGCGCCAGCAGCCAAGTGGTGGGAGGCCCCCAAGAGACCCAGTACTTC. It yields the protein CASSQVVGGPQETQYF.

This rearrangement joins TRBV9 to TRBJ2-2; D not resolved. Germline V gives CDR1 SGDLS, CDR2 YYNGEE. V shed 3 bases and J shed 0 bases, with 6 bases lying between them. This CDR3 spans 14 amino acids. The CDR3 region has the DNA TGTGCCAGCAGCGCACGCTCGAACACCGGGGAGCTGTTTTTT. It codes for CASSARSNTGELFF.

This clone was counted once. The rearrangement uses TRBV5-1 and TRBJ1-1; D gene uncertain. CDR3 length: 13 residues. Germline V gene sequence: CDR1 SGHRS, CDR2 YFSETQ. Trimming shortened V by 0 bases and J by 0 bases, and 3 bases separated the two germline ends. In DNA form, the CDR3 reads TGCGCCAGCAGCTTGGTCGTGAACACTGAAGCTTTCTTT. It codes for CASSLVVNTEAFF.

This clone was recorded once. This chain joins TRBV4-2 and TRBJ1-4, with 9 nucleotides matching TRBD1. CDR3 length: 16 residues. V gave up 5 bases and J gave up 2 bases; unmatched junction bases: 6. Germline V gene sequence: CDR1 LGHNA, CDR2 YNFKEQ. The CDR3 DNA sequence: TGTGCCAGCAGCGACTCGACAGGGGGGACTAATGAAAAACTGTTTTTT. The encoded protein is CASSDSTGGTNEKLFF.

The chain joins TRBV5-1 to TRBJ1-1, with 10 bases matching TRBD1. V lost 7 bases to trimming and J lost 4 bases; unmatched junction nucleotides: 16. The length of the CDR3 is 17 residues. Germline V gene sequence: CDR1 SGHRS, CDR2 YFSETQ. The CDR3 protein is CASGAWEGDRGVTEAFF. The CDR3 coding sequence is TGCGCCAGCGGGGCCTGGGAAGGGGACAGGGGCGTCACTGAAGCTTTCTTT.

This clone was counted a single time. The chain joins TRBV19 to TRBJ2-7; 14 nucleotides match TRBD2. The ends lost 4 bases at V and 3 bases at J; junction bases unmatched: 2. The CDR3 sequence is 15 residues long. Per germline, CDR1 LNHDA and CDR2 SQIVND (reference sequence). The CDR3 DNA sequence: TGTGCCAGTAGTAGACTAGCGGGAGGGGGCTACGAGCAGTACTTC. Translation gives CASSRLAGGGYEQYF.

The rearrangement links TRBV6-1 to TRBJ1-5; D may be TRBD1 (5 bases). Per the germline V gene, CDR1 is MNHNS and CDR2 is SASEGT. V gave up 2 bases and J gave up 5 bases, with 10 bases separating them. The CDR3 loop spans 14 amino acids. For the CDR3, the DNA is TGTGCCAGCAGTGAACAGGGTGTCGATCAGCCCCAGCATTTT. The encoded protein is CASSEQGVDQPQHF.

The chain joins TRBV2 to TRBJ1-2; 7 nucleotides agree with TRBD1. Germline lookup yields CDR1 SNHLY and CDR2 FYNNEI. This CDR3 has 13 amino acids. Trimming removed 6 bases from V and 2 bases from J; junction bases left unmatched: 3. CDR3 in amino acids: CASRETGNYGYTF. In DNA, the CDR3 is TGTGCCAGCAGGGAGACAGGGAACTATGGCTACACCTTC.

This rearrangement joins TRBV5-1 to TRBJ2-7; TRBD2 matches at 7 bases. Germline V gene sequence: CDR1 SGHRS, CDR2 YFSETQ. There are 12 residues in the CDR3. Losses at the gene ends were 7 bases for V and 2 bases for J; bases not matched to a gene: 3. The CDR3 reads CASGTTPYEQYF. The CDR3 nucleotides are TGCGCCAGCGGGACTACCCCCTACGAGCAGTACTTC.

Worth noting for this clone: An end of the junction differs from the germline gene, which may be a read error. Other nucleotide sequences in the sample specify the same CDR3. V and J are TRBV18 and TRBJ2-3; 7 bases are a match to TRBD1. Germline V CDR1 and CDR2: KGHSH, LQKENI. The CDR3 loop spans 17 amino acids. CDR3 residues: CASSPRMARGQGDTQYF. CDR3 DNA: TGCGCCAGCTCACCACGAATGGCTAGGGGGCAGGGAGATACGCAGTATTTT. The whole variable domain, remainder taken from reference TRBV18 and TRBJ2-3, is NAGVMQNPRHLVRRRGQEARLRCSPMKGHSHVYWYRQLPEEGLKFMVYLQKENIIDESGMPKERFSAEFPKEGPSILRIQQVVRGDSAAYFCASSPRMARGQGDTQYFGPGTRLTVL.

The chain couples TRBV7-9 to TRBJ2-2, with D possibly being TRBD1 (6 bases). The CDR3 has 15 residues. Trimming took off 5 bases at V and 3 bases at J, with 13 bases between the two ends. Germline V lookup: CDR1 SEHNR, CDR2 FQNEAQ (reference sequence). The CDR3 sequence: CASSPGQRYTGELFF. The DNA for the CDR3 is TGTGCCAGCAGCCCCGGACAGCGATACACCGGGGAGCTGTTTTTT.

This sequence joins TRBV9 and TRBJ1-1; D is undetermined. Germline V gives CDR1 SGDLS, CDR2 YYNGEE. The CDR3 covers 13 residues. Trimming left V 0 bases short and J 4 bases short, with 7 bases between. In DNA, the CDR3 is TGTGCCAGCAGCGTAGATCGAACCACTGAAGCTTTCTTT. Residues: CASSVDRTTEAFF.

The chain links TRBV9 to TRBJ2-2; 8 bases align to TRBD1. Germline assignment: CDR1 SGDLS and CDR2 YYNGEE. This CDR3 comprises 16 residues. V lost 0 bases, J lost 3 bases, and 4 bases stayed unmatched. The CDR3: CASSVGTGMYTGELFF. DNA for the CDR3: TGTGCCAGCAGCGTAGGGACAGGGATGTACACCGGGGAGCTGTTTTTT. The complete variable domain, with remaining parts taken from reference TRBV9 and TRBJ2-2, reads DSGVTQTPKHLITATGQRVTLRCSPRSGDLSVYWYQQSLDQGLQFLIQYYNGEERAKGNILERFSAQQFPDLHSELNLSSLELGDSALYFCASSVGTGMYTGELFFGEGSRLTVL.

The CDR3 sequence: CASSFMGQSNYGYTF. CDR3 nucleotide sequence: TGCGCCAGCAGCTTCATGGGACAGAGTAACTATGGCTACACCTTC. This rearrangement joins TRBV5-1 to TRBJ1-2, with 7 bases that match TRBD1. Germline CDR1 reads SGHRS; CDR2 reads YFSETQ. The J segment lost 1 base and the V segment lost 2 bases, leaving 5 bases of the junction unmatched. The CDR3 is 15 residues long. Based on the CDR3 plus reference TRBV5-1 and TRBJ1-2, the full variable domain is KAGVTQTPRYLIKTRGQQVTLSCSPISGHRSVSWYQQTPGQGLQFLFEYFSETQRNKGNFPGRFSGRQFSNSRSEMNVSTLELGDSALYLCASSFMGQSNYGYTFGSGTRLTVV.

The rearrangement uses TRBV6-1 and TRBJ2-7; TRBD1 agrees at 9 bases. V gave up 3 bases and J gave up 5 bases; unmatched junction bases: 11. Germline values: CDR1 MNHNS, CDR2 SASEGT. The CDR3 has 16 residues. In DNA, the CDR3 is TGTGCCAGCAGTGACCCGGGACAGGGACGTTCCAACGAGCAGTACTTC. As protein: CASSDPGQGRSNEQYF.

The chain carries TRBV6-4 and TRBJ1-2; TRBD1 might be the D (5 bases). The CDR3 is made up of 13 amino acids. The V gene lost 6 bases and the J gene lost 4 bases, with 12 bases spanning the gap. Germline V gene sequence: CDR1 MRHNA, CDR2 SNTAGT. CDR3 sequence reads: CASRPGPGYGYTF. The CDR3 DNA follows: TGTGCCAGCAGGCCGGGGCCCGGCTATGGCTACACCTTC.

The rearrangement uses TRBV29-1 and TRBJ1-2; TRBD1 matches 8 bases. The CDR3 extends over 18 amino acids. The germline CDR1 and CDR2 sequences are SQVTM and ANQGSEA. The trim removed 3 bases at V and 8 bases at J, leaving 23 bases unmatched. CDR3 amino acids: CSVDAPKTRGRGPRGYTF. The DNA for the CDR3 is TGCAGCGTTGACGCACCTAAAACCCGGGGCAGGGGGCCGCGAGGCTACACCTTC. Full variable domain (rest looked up from reference TRBV29-1 and TRBJ1-2): SAVISQKPSRDICQRGTSLTIQCQVDSQVTMMFWYRQQPGQSLTLIATANQGSEATYESGFVIDKFPISRPNLTFSTLTVSNMSPEDSSIYLCSVDAPKTRGRGPRGYTFGSGTRLTVV.

The J gene is TRBJ2-7, the V gene TRBV15, with D hard to call. This CDR3 has 15 amino acids. Trimming removed 1 base at V and 2 bases at J, with 12 bases between. CDR1 LNHNV and CDR2 YYDKDF come from the germline V gene (reference sequence). The CDR3 protein is CATSRGPASAYEQYF. The DNA of the CDR3 is TGTGCCACCAGCAGAGGTCCAGCATCTGCCTACGAGCAGTACTTC.